The rows below give T cell receptor beta chains drawn from one sample of a study of Ad26.COV2.S vaccination and SARS-CoV-2 variants. Only in-frame clones appear in the TCRdb table, and some are missing; sequencing was by immunoSEQ multiplex PCR. Of 400,000 to 450,000 clones listed, about nine tenths are singletons. The sequences come from peripheral blood, collected in a trial of Ad26.COV2.S vaccine versus placebo. These receptors all stem from a person aged 18-60 years who received the Ad26.COV2.S COVID-19 vaccine or a placebo. Each CDR3 is given with its conserved first and last residue. A D gene is named only where the DNA matches it firmly. A clone size is listed for some rows: how often the clone was seen (once, few, many), or a class if it is expanded.

TRBV27	TRBJ2-7	14	-	-	TGTGCCAGCAGTTTATCGGGGGGGCACCACGAGCAGTACTTC	CASSLSGGHHEQYF
TRBV9	TRBJ2-1	17	few	TRBD2	TGTGCCAGCAGCGTAGCTGGAGGGGGACTAGCGGGCAATGAGCAGTTCTTC	CASSVAGGGLAGNEQFF
TRBV7-2	TRBJ1-1	15	-	-	TGTGCCAGCAGCTATTCCACTACAAGCAACACTGAAGCTTTCTTT	CASSYSTTSNTEAFF
TRBV2	TRBJ2-2	17	-	TRBD2	TGTGCCAGCAGCTGGACTAGCGGGAGTCAACCCACCGGGGAGCTGTTTTTT	CASSWTSGSQPTGELFF
TRBV7-9	TRBJ1-5	12	-	-	TGTGCCAGCAGCTTCACAGGTCAGCCCCAGCATTTT	CASSFTGQPQHF
TRBV9	TRBJ1-1	17	-	-	TGTGCCAGCAGCCCAGGGATGGTTACAGGAATGAACACTGAAGCTTTCTTT	CASSPGMVTGMNTEAFF
TRBV25-1	TRBJ2-1	15	-	TRBD2	TGTGCCAGCAGTGAATACCCCGGGACGGGAGGGCATCAGTTCTTC	CASSEYPGTGGHQFF
TRBV4-1	TRBJ2-7	14	-	-	TGCGCCAGCAGCCAAGCGACGTCCAAATACGAGCAGTACTTC	CASSQATSKYEQYF
TRBV7-3	TRBJ2-7	17	-	TRBD2	TGTGCCAGCAGCTCCGAAAATTTATGGCTAGCGGACTACGAGCAGTACTTC	CASSSENLWLADYEQYF
TRBV28	TRBJ2-2	16	-	TRBD2	TGTGCCAGCAGTTCGGCTAGCGGGAGCCTTGGCGGGGAGCTGTTTTTT	CASSSASGSLGGELFF
TRBV6-5	TRBJ2-1	13	few	-	TGTGCCACCCTAGCGTCTTCCTACAATGAGCAGTTCTTC	CATLASSYNEQFF
TRBV7-9	TRBJ2-7	15	-	-	TGTGCCAGCAGCTTAGGGGCAGGGGAGATGGGCGAGCAGTACTTC	CASSLGAGEMGEQYF
TRBV6-6	TRBJ1-2	14	-	TRBD1	TGTGCCAGCACCCAGGCGGGACAGGGCCTTGGCTACACCTTC	CASTQAGQGLGYTF
TRBV15	TRBJ2-2	14	-	-	TGTGCCACCAGCAGAGGGAGTGGTACCGGGGAGCTGTTTTTT	CATSRGSGTGELFF
TRBV19	TRBJ2-4	13	-	TRBD1	TGTGCCAGTGGCGGACAGGGGGCCCACATTCAGTACTTC	CASGGQGAHIQYF
TRBV10-3	TRBJ2-7	12	once	-	TGTGCCATCAGTGAGTCGGGTTACGAGCAGTACTTC	CAISESGYEQYF
TRBV6-2/TRBV6-3	TRBJ1-2	13	-	-	TGTGCCAGCAGTTACAGGAGAGACTATGGCTACACCTTC	CASSYRRDYGYTF
TRBV24-1	TRBJ1-1	15	-	TRBD1	TGTGCCACCAGTGACGGACAGGGGACAAACACTGAAGCTTTCTTT	CATSDGQGTNTEAFF
TRBV9	TRBJ2-7	14	once	-	TGTGCCAGCAGCGCCGGGGCCGGCCTTTACGAGCAGTACTTC	CASSAGAGLYEQYF
TRBV6-8	TRBJ2-7	13	few	-	TGTGCCAGCAGTTACTCGGGAGCAACCGAGCAGTACTTC	CASSYSGATEQYF
TRBV28	TRBJ2-2	19	-	TRBD1	TGTGCCAGCATCGTGGGTGGCACAGGGGGCTTCGCGAACACCGGGGAGCTGTTTTTT	CASIVGGTGGFANTGELFF
TRBV5-8	TRBJ1-1	14	-	-	TGTGCCAGCAGCTTGGCCGCGGCAGCTGAAGAAGCTTTCTTT	CASSLAAAAEEAFF
TRBV19	TRBJ2-7	15	-	TRBD2	TGTGCCAGTAGTACTCAACTAGCGGCGACGGACGAGCAGTACTTC	CASSTQLAATDEQYF
TRBV9	TRBJ2-5	16	-	TRBD1	TGTGCCAGCAGCGTAGCCTGGGGTCAGGGGGAAGAGACCCAGTACTTC	CASSVAWGQGEETQYF
TRBV15	TRBJ2-7	12	-	-	TGTGCCACCAGCATGGGAGCGAACGAGCAGTACTTC	CATSMGANEQYF
TRBV3-1/TRBV3-2	TRBJ1-1	13	-	-	TGTGCCAGCAGCCCACGACAGGTTGGTGAAGCTTTCTTT	CASSPRQVGEAFF
TRBV5-1	TRBJ2-5	15	-	TRBD1	TGCGCCAGCATGTTTGCCGGGACAGAGCAAGAGACCCAGTACTTC	CASMFAGTEQETQYF
TRBV7-9	TRBJ2-1	16	-	TRBD1	TGTGCCAGCAGTTTTTCCGGGACAGGGGCAAACAATGAGCAGTTCTTC	CASSFSGTGANNEQFF
TRBV18	TRBJ2-7	14	once	TRBD2	TGTGCCAGCTCCCTAAACGCGGGGGCCTACGAGCAGTACTTC	CASSLNAGAYEQYF
TRBV10-2	TRBJ2-7	13	-	-	TGCGCCAGCAGATCGGTCGGGGGCGGCGAGCAGTACTTC	CASRSVGGGEQYF
TRBV25-1	TRBJ2-1	14	-	-	TGTGCCAGCAGTGAATATCAAGGGAGGCCCCCGCAGTTCTTC	CASSEYQGRPPQFF
TRBV7-9	TRBJ2-7	16	-	TRBD2	TGTGCCAGCAGCTTAGAGGGTGGGAGGGCCCCCTACGAGCAGTACTTC	CASSLEGGRAPYEQYF
TRBV9	TRBJ2-1	19	-	TRBD2	TGTGCCAGCAGGTCCGGGACTAGCGGGAGTGAAGGCTCCTACAATGAGCAGTTCTTC	CASRSGTSGSEGSYNEQFF
TRBV28	TRBJ2-7	14	-	-	TGTGCCGCTAAAAGGGGGAGGGTAACCTACGAGCAGTACTTC	CAAKRGRVTYEQYF
TRBV28	TRBJ2-7	11	-	-	TGTGCCAGCAGCAACAGGGACGAGCAGTACTTC	CASSNRDEQYF
TRBV5-1	TRBJ2-5	18	-	TRBD2	TGCGCCAGCAGCTTGGGGGGACCGGGACTAGCGGGAGGCGAGACCCAGTACTTC	CASSLGGPGLAGGETQYF
TRBV10-3	TRBJ1-4	13	-	-	TGTGCCATCAGTACAGGGAGGGCTGAAAAACTGTTTTTT	CAISTGRAEKLFF
TRBV19	TRBJ2-2	14	-	-	TGTGCCAGTAGTCAAGGACAGAACACCGGGGAGCTGTTTTTT	CASSQGQNTGELFF
TRBV27	TRBJ2-7	13	-	-	TGTGCCAGCAGTTTAGAGGTTTCCTACGAGCAGTACTTC	CASSLEVSYEQYF
TRBV3-1/TRBV3-2	TRBJ2-7	16	-	-	TGTGCCAGCAGCCAAGGATGGGCAGGGAACGCCTACGAGCAGTACTTC	CASSQGWAGNAYEQYF
TRBV28	TRBJ2-3	14	few	-	TGTGCCAGCAGATCAGGGTTATCCACAGATACGCAGTATTTT	CASRSGLSTDTQYF
TRBV10-3	TRBJ2-1	17	-	TRBD2	TGTGCCATCAGTGAAGGCGGGAGACGCGGGGTTAGCGATGAGCAGTTCTTC	CAISEGGRRGVSDEQFF
TRBV5-1	TRBJ2-5	16	-	TRBD2	TGCGCCAGCAGCTCAGGATCGGAGGGAGGGGCGGAGACCCAGTACTTC	CASSSGSEGGAETQYF